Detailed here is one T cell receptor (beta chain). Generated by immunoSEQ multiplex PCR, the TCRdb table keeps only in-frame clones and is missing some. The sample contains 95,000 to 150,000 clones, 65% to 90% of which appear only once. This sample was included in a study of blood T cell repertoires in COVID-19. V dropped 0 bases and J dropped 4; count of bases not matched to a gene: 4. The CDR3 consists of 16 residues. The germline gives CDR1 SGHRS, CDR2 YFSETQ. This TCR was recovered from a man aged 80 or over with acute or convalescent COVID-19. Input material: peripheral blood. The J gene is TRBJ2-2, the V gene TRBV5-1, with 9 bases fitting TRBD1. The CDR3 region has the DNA TGCGCCAGCAGCTTGGCGGGGACAGGGTCCACCGGGGAGCTGTTTTTT. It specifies CASSLAGTGSTGELFF. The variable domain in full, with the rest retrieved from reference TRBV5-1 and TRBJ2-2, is KAGVTQTPRYLIKTRGQQVTLSCSPISGHRSVSWYQQTPGQGLQFLFEYFSETQRNKGNFPGRFSGRQFSNSRSEMNVSTLELGDSALYLCASSLAGTGSTGELFFGEGSRLTVL.